This TCR beta chain comes out of a study of cytomegalovirus exposure and HLA in healthy donors (dated by TCRdb to 2015 to 2018). In the study overall: According to an earlier analysis of 550 to 700 of the donors, about 170 million T cells yielded roughly 110 million unique TCR beta sequences and approximately 300 Gb of sequence data. Across 398 genotyped donors of the cohort, an average of about 240,000 unique TCR beta nucleotide sequences per donor were sequenced, and 15% to 20% of those sequences were non-productive. In the later analysis, no new phenotypic data were used to find candidate immune exposures; instead, reliance was placed on TCR beta sequences and their occurrence across donors. An earlier analysis of 587 of the donors applied high-throughput TCR beta sequencing to assess whether each TCR beta V gene segment acted as functional or pseudogenic. HLA typing covered class I and class II loci at four-digit resolution. All discovery cohort repertoires had been generated using a single sequencing platform. A later genetic analysis used genome-wide SNP genotypes for about 65% of the 666 donors, treating that subset as a discovery cohort. Donor age, sex, ethnicity and CMV serostatus were collected together with the repertoire data. About 300 gigabases of sequencing data and tens of millions of unique TCR sequences were included in an early release covering several hundred HLA-typed donors. In a later analysis, previously published TCR beta repertoires from 500 to 750 donors were re-analyzed and high-resolution HLA genotyping was added so that TCR occurrence patterns could be studied. About 5 DR-DQ haplotypes were handled as single units for association and clustering, since linkage in the cohort was strong. Of the roughly 390 genotyped donors, approximately 81% were placed in the genetic ancestry cluster associated with self-reported Caucasian donors. To predict cytomegalovirus infection status, the study combined high-throughput TCR immunosequencing, statistical association of individual TCRs with disease status, and machine learning. Along with the approximately 650-subject first cohort, a separate validation cohort of over a hundred different subjects was used. The study profiled the T cell repertoires of hundreds of subjects by immunosequencing and related them to cytomegalovirus serostatus. The study aimed to test whether signatures of past pathogen exposure could be identified by cataloging public T cell receptors. The number of donors typed differed by locus, with 629-630 for A, B, C, DRB1 and DQB1, around 500 for DQA1, 600 to 610 for DPA1, and under 490 for DPB1.

Library preparation employed the immunoSEQ multiplex PCR assay. For the multiplex PCR, a mixture combining 60 forward primers for TCR Vbeta segments and 13 reverse primers for TCR Jbeta segments was used. The CDR3 region of rearranged TCR beta genes was amplified from genomic DNA with a multiplex PCR assay. Amplified TCR beta libraries were sequenced as 87-base-pair reads on the Illumina HiSeq System. The paper's data handling went like this. A later analysis counted approximately 84 million unique TCR beta chains across the 650 to 800 repertoires, and some 11 million of these chains were shared by at least two donors. Raw reads were error-corrected and collapsed into unique sequences with a nearest-neighbor algorithm that merged closely related sequences to remove PCR and sequencing errors. To assign V, D and J gene segments, CDR3 sequences were aligned to IMGT reference sequences. For a sequence to be retained, a match of at least six nucleotides to both a V gene segment and a J gene segment was required. A rearrangement was called productive if the CDR3 had no stop codons and remained in frame with V and J, and every other rearrangement was called non-productive. Following IMGT convention, CDR3 was defined as the stretch from the second conserved V-encoded cysteine to the conserved J-encoded phenylalanine. Sequences without an unambiguous match to a single V gene segment were excluded from the earlier analysis of about 640 of the donors. In an earlier analysis of some 590 of the donors, a V segment was called functional when productive rearrangements were above 56.7%, and segregating when the standard deviation between donors exceeded 5%. A statistical classification framework was developed to diagnose cytomegalovirus status using the catalog of TCR beta chain sequences. In a later analysis, V and J genes were assigned by comparing TCR nucleotide sequences against IMGT/GENE-DB human TR gene sequences. The TCRdist pipeline was used in a later analysis to assign CDR3 sequences and most-parsimonious VDJ recombination scenarios. In a later analysis, each TCR beta chain was defined by its CDR3 amino acid sequence together with its V-gene family, and reads without a unique V-gene family were excluded. A later analysis removed 592 highly shared, low-generation-probability nucleotide sequences to deal with suspected cross-contamination and a sequencing artifact. For each public chain, a later analysis derived a clonal expansion index from normalized ranks of inferred template counts within each repertoire. In a later analysis, generation probabilities were computed using a VDJ recombination model fitted to out-of-frame rearrangements, and the results were checked against IGoR. In a later analysis, hypergeometric tests were used to score TCR-TCR, TCR-HLA and TCR-CMV co-occurrence, with a repertoire-size bias correction applied to TCR pairs. False discovery rates were estimated in a later analysis by permuting HLA or CMV assignments 20 times. In a later analysis, co-occurring TCRs were grouped using DBSCAN, and TCRdist sequence similarity was added for clustering within HLA-allele-positive subsets. For co-occurrence clustering, repertoires with fewer than 30,000 or more than 120,000 public chains were excluded, along with about five repertoires with anomalous nucleotide sharing. TCRdb took this table from immuneACCESS and kept in-frame rearrangements with V and J called. Such tables lack part of the clones; where checked against another copy, unresolved V genes explain under half of the gap, and the rest is unexplained. Clone size and V and J calls were adopted from that table, with D and trimming inferred from the DNA. A total of fewer than 140,000 clones appear in this sample, 65% to 85% of them only once. Together, the top ten hold around 2.6% of the sample.

The cohort comprised several hundred healthy bone marrow donors. Cohort members were all nominally healthy when sampled, although unrecorded immune exposures were likely present. The donor tested CMV seropositive, placing the donor among the 250 to 350 seropositive members of the cohort. A peripheral blood sample was collected from each donor, and TCR beta sequencing was performed on peripheral blood mononuclear cells. Genomic DNA was extracted from the blood cell samples with the Qiagen DNeasy Blood Extraction Kit. V sheds 1 base and J sheds 5 bases, leaving 10 bases between their ends. The CDR3 spans 14 residues, from the cysteine through the phenylalanine. The retained sequence is limited to the CDR3, 42 bases, with the frame set at the first base. In the germline V gene, CDR1 corresponds to SGDLS and CDR2 to YYNGEE. As for this clone: Its antigen is not yet known. There are no base qualities to consult, and no much larger clone falls within one base.

What the work shows at the level of the full study, not this receptor alone: Linkage disequilibrium might explain the correlated functional status among segregating V segments, but an unknown experimental factor could not be excluded. According to a later analysis, parvovirus B19, influenza, CMV and Epstein-Barr virus appeared linked to several top co-occurrence clusters. A later analysis found that TCR association rates varied across HLA loci, with DRB1 alleles showing the most associated TCRs and HLA-C alleles the fewest. Because HLA typing was missing for some donors at each locus, association tests included only the typed subset. According to a later analysis, most CMV-associated TCR beta chains appeared to be HLA-restricted, and the HLA associations seemed to be driven largely by CMV exposure. In an earlier analysis of 450 to 750 of the donors, most TCR beta V segments appeared in productive rearrangements about 87% or about 30% of the time, broadly matching IMGT annotations. In this cohort, only TCR beta chains were sequenced, and detectable features were limited by the absence of alpha or paired-chain data. A group of highly shared sequence variants was considered likely to be a technical artifact of the sequencing pipeline. In vitro tests confirmed that a few of the cytomegalovirus-associated TCR beta chains recognize cytomegalovirus antigens. A later genetic analysis associated a missense DCLRE1C variant with V-gene and J-gene trimming of TCR beta chains, and an independent cohort replicated the association. The 87-base-pair reads could not distinguish some IMGT-functional V segments, including TRBV6-2 and TRBV6-3, so those segments were excluded. In a later genetic analysis, fewer N-insertions in productive TCRs were reported among donors in an Asian-associated ancestry cluster than the 666-donor mean. Most TCR sequences were seen in very few donors, while some public TCRs were found in many individuals. Roughly uniform sequencing depth across donors was assumed in presence/absence analyses, although this assumption may not hold. According to the authors, the approach could potentially be generalized to other disease states and immunological phenotypes. Because counts were too low, seventeen rarely observed V segments, including chromosome 9 orphons, were excluded from the earlier analysis of a few hundred of the donors. In the study, about 150 TCR beta chains were listed as associated with cytomegalovirus. The classifier was reported to diagnose cytomegalovirus status with high specificity and sensitivity in both the original cohort and the validation cohort. In a later analysis, 16,951 TCR beta sequences were associated with specific HLA alleles at a false discovery rate of 0.05. A further reported finding was that TCR beta sequences accurately predicted the HLA-A and HLA-B alleles for most subjects in the first cohort. CMV serostatus was the only immune exposure information available for the cohort. In a later analysis, HLA-associated TCR beta chains showed more clonal expansion and lower generation probabilities than non-associated chains that were equally common. Strong co-occurrence of HLA alleles, especially DR and DQ, made assigning TCR associations to individual alleles difficult.

The TCR sequence derives from a male donor in good health and CMV-seropositive. The chain was built from TRBV9 and TRBJ2-1; the D gene cannot be resolved reliably. Source material: PBMCs. Here is the DNA: TGTGCCAGCAGCGTAAAAACCCCGGACAATGAGCAGTTCTTC. This yields the protein CASSVKTPDNEQFF.